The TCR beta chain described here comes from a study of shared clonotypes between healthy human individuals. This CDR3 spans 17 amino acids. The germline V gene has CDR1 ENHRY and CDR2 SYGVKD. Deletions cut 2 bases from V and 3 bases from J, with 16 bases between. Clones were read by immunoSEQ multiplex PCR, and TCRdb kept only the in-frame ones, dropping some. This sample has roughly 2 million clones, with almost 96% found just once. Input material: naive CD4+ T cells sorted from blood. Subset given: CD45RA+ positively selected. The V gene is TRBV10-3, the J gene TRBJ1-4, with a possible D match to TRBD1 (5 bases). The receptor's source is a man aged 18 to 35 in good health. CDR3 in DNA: TGTGCCATCAGTGAGGTGGCAGGGAAAGGATCTAATGAAAAACTGTTTTTT. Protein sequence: CAISEVAGKGSNEKLFF.